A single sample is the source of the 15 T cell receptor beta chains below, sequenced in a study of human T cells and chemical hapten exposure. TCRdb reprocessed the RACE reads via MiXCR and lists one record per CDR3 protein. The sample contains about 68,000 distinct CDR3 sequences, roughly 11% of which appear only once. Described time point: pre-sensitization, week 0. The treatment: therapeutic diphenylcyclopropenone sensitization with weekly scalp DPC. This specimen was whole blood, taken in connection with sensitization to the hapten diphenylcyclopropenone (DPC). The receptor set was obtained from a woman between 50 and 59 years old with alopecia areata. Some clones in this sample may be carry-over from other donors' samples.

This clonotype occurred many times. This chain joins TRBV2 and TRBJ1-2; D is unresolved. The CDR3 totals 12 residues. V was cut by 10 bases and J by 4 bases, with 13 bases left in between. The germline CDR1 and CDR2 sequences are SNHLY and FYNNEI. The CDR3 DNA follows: TGTGCCACCGGTCATAGAAGCTATGGCTACACCTTC. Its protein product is CATGHRSYGYTF. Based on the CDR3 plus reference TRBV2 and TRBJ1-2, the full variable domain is EPEVTQTPSHQVTQMGQEVILRCVPISNHLYFYWYRQILGQKVEFLVSFYNNEISEKSEIFDDQFSVERPDGSNFTLKIRSTKLEDSAMYFCATGHRSYGYTFGSGTRLTVV.

The DNA for the CDR3 is TGCAGCGTGGACAGGGGCAGGACGTATGGCTACACCTTC. It translates to CSVDRGRTYGYTF. The gene calls are TRBV29-1 and TRBJ1-2, with TRBD1 identical over 9 bases. The CDR3 totals 13 residues. V lost 6 bases to trimming and J lost 5 bases; unmatched junction nucleotides: 7. Germline-derived CDR1 and CDR2 are SQVTM and ANQGSEA.

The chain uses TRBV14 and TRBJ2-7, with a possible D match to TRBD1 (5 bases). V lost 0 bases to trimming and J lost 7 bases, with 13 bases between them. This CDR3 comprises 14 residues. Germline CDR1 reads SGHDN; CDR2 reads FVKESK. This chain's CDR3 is CASSQDLLQEEQYF. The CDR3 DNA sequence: TGTGCCAGCAGCCAAGATCTTTTACAGGAAGAGCAGTACTTC.

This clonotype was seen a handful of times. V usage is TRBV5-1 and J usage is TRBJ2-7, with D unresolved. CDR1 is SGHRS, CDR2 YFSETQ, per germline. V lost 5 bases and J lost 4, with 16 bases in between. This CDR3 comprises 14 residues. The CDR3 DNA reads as TGCGCCAGCAGTTTCGGACGGAACGTTTACGAGCAGTACTTC. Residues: CASSFGRNVYEQYF.

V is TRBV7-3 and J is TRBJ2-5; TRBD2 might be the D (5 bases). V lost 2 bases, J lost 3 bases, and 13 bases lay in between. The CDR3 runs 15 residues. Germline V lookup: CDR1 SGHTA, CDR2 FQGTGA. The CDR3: CASSLGSGSEETQYF. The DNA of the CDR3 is TGTGCCAGCAGCTTAGGCAGTGGGAGTGAAGAGACCCAGTACTTC.

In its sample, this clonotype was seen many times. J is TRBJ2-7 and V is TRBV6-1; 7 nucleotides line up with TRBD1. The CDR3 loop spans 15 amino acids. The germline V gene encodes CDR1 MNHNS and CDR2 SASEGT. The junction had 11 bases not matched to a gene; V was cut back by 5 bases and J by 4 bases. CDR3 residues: CASSRAFSGQYEQYF. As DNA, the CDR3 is TGTGCCAGCAGTCGCGCTTTTTCGGGACAGTACGAGCAGTACTTC.

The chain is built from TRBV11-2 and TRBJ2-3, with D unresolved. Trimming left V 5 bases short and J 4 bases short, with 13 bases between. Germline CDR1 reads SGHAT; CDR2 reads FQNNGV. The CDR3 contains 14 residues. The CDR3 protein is CASSPLRTADTQYF. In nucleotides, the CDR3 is TGTGCCAGCAGCCCTCTCAGGACCGCAGATACGCAGTATTTT. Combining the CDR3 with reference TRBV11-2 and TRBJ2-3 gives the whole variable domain EAGVAQSPRYKIIEKRQSVAFWCNPISGHATLYWYQQILGQGPKLLIQFQNNGVVDDSQLPKDRFSAERLKGVDSTLKIQPAKLEDSAVYLCASSPLRTADTQYFGPGTRLTVL.

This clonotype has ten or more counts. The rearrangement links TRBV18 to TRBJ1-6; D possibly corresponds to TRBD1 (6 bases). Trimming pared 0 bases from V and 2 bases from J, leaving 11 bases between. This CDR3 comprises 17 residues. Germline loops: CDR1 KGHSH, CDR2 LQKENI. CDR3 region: CASSPPQGSAYNSPLHF. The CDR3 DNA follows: TGTGCCAGCTCACCACCACAGGGAAGTGCCTATAATTCACCCCTCCACTTT. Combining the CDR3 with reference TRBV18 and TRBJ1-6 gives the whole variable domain NAGVMQNPRHLVRRRGQEARLRCSPMKGHSHVYWYRQLPEEGLKFMVYLQKENIIDESGMPKERFSAEFPKEGPSILRIQQVVRGDSAAYFCASSPPQGSAYNSPLHFGNGTRLTVT.

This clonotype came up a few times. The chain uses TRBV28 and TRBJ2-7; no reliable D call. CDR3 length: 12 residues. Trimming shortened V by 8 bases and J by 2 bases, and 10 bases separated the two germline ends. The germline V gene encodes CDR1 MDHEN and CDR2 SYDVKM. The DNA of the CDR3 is TGTGCCAGCTATAGCTACCCCTACGAGCAGTACTTC. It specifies CASYSYPYEQYF.

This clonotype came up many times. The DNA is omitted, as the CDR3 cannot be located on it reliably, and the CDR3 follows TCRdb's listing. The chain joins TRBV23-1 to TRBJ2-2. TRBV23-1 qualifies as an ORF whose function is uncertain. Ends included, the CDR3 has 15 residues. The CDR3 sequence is CASSQSPKSPGSCFF.

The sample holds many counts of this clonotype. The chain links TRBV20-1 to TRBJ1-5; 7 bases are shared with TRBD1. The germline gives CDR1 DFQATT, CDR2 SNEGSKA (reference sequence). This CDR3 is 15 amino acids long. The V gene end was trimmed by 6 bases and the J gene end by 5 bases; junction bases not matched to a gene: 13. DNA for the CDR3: TGCAGTGCGCAAGCAAATACAGGGGCCTATCAGCCCCAGCATTTT. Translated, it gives CSAQANTGAYQPQHF.

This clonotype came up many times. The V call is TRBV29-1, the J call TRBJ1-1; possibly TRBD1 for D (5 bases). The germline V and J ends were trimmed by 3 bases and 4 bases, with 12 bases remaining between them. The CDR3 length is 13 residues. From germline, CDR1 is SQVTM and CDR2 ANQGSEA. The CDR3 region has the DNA TGCAGCGTTGAGGGCGACGGGGCCACTGAAGCTTTCTTT. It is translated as CSVEGDGATEAFF. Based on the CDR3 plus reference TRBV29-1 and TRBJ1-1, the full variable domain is SAVISQKPSRDICQRGTSLTIQCQVDSQVTMMFWYRQQPGQSLTLIATANQGSEATYESGFVIDKFPISRPNLTFSTLTVSNMSPEDSSIYLCSVEGDGATEAFFGQGTRLTVV.

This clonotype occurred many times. CDR3 bases: TGTGCCAGCAGGCGAAGCGGGGGGCGGTTCGAGCAGTACTTC. Amino acids: CASRRSGGRFEQYF. This rearrangement joins TRBV27 to TRBJ2-7; 9 bases map to TRBD2. The CDR3 is 14 amino acids. Germline values: CDR1 MNHEY, CDR2 SMNVEV (reference sequence). V shed 6 bases, J shed 6 bases, and the junction held 9 bases outside the gene matches.

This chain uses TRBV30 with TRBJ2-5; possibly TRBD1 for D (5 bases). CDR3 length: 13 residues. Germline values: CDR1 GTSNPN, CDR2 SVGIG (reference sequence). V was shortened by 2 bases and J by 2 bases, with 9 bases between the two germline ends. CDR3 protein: CAWSKGIQETQYF. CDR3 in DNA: TGTGCCTGGAGTAAGGGGATTCAAGAGACCCAGTACTTC.

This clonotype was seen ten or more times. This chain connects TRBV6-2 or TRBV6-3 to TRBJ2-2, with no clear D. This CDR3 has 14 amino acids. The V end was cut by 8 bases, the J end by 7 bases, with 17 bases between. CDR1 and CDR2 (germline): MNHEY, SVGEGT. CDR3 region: CASSLEGGIGELFF. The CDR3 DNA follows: TGTGCCAGCTCCCTAGAAGGCGGCATCGGGGAGCTGTTTTTT.